These T cell receptor beta chains were read from a single sample in a study of T cells in localized non-small cell lung cancer. Sequencing was performed with immunoSEQ multiplex PCR; in TCRdb, only in-frame clones are kept and a portion is missing. The sample has roughly 35,000 clones, about nine tenths seen once; the top ten hold around 4%. The specimen comprised peripheral blood, sampled before any cancer treatment. The receptors derive from a woman aged 35 to 70 with stage I lung adenocarcinoma. Each CDR3 is given with its conserved first and last residue.

>TRBV5-1
CASSLGLGGGTEAFF
>TRBV7-2
CASSLLDEGQPQHF
>TRBV5-1
CASSPPGGNTGELFF
>TRBV11-3
CASSFGNSYEQYF
>TRBV7-2
CASSLGWEGYTF
>TRBV6-1
CASPRQVGEKLFF
>TRBV4-3
CASSQDFDPYNEQFF
>TRBV6-7
CASSYSSGTSGGAFQYF
>TRBV9
CASSVAPGLAGGPIKQETQYF
>TRBV6-5
CASSGDTYEQYF
>TRBV9
CASSVGQGAYGYTF
>TRBV6-1
CASSDLTSGSTDTQYF
>TRBV13
CASSTRQDNYGYTF
>TRBV29-1
CSVGGEDPSGANVLTF
>TRBV19
CASTPRQGFTDTQYF
>TRBV6-6
CASSISDSYNSPLHF
>TRBV30
CAWSPQGDGYTF
>TRBV4-3
CASSQDHPGGGYTF
>TRBV29-1
CSVPWGRATQYF
>TRBV19
CASRSQGAGGTDTQYF
>TRBV4-3
CASRMGQGYTGELFF
>TRBV28
CASTPGGALSNQPQHF
>TRBV7-9
CASSLSSSGGIEETQYF
>TRBV6-6
CASSYGLRYGYTF
>TRBV4-1
CASSQDFGDYSYNEQFF
>TRBV27
CASPPQDRHQETQYF
>TRBV27
CASSFGGDNQPQHF
>TRBV19
CATSFETITDTQYF
>TRBV11-2
CASSAEGGYSPLHF
>TRBV11-3
CASSPQRGVTDTQYF
>TRBV29-1
CSVGTGTNYGYTF
>TRBV15
CATSRLQGAKDNTEAFF
>TRBV5-6
CASSGLAGSTDTQYF
>TRBV6-1
CASSVYRLAGGEDTQYF
>TRBV7-3
CASSFYQSSYNEQFF
>TRBV5-1
CASSLGGDAAGGYTF
>TRBV23-1
CASSQFRDRAYEQYF
>TRBV6-6
CASRAPSSYNEQFF
>TRBV7-9
CASSSVAGQGFKKLFF
>TRBV6-1
CASGRDINQPQHF
>TRBV18
CASSPPGTNTGELFF
>TRBV7-2
CASSSGAWEQYF
>TRBV23-1
CASSQRGVLQGENQPQHF
>TRBV6-6
CASSYLTSGGDNEQFF
>TRBV7-8
CASSLQNTGMNTEAFF
>TRBV18
CASSQETHNTEAFF
>TRBV2
CASSKDRATNEKLFF
>TRBV10-3
CAISEQGGPENYGYTF
>TRBV5-5
CASSFGGVSPLHF
>TRBV7-2
CASSLEFGGPEAFF
>TRBV9
CASSLPRTGHTGELFF
>TRBV30
CAWSPQVGEQYF
>TRBV30
CAWSRQVNGYTF
>TRBV27
CASSLSPLQGNGYTF
>TRBV6-5
CASSPAPSLNTEAFF
>TRBV5-1
CASSPGLANTQYF